These T cell receptor beta chains were read from a single sample in a study of blood T cell repertoires in COVID-19. Sequencing used immunoSEQ multiplex PCR; TCRdb keeps in-frame clones, though not all of them. Here the sample spans about 220,000 clones, 88% being singletons. The sequenced sample was PBMCs or T cells enriched from blood (not recorded which). These TCRs come from a woman aged 25 to 45 who had recovered from COVID-19. The CDR3 runs from the conserved cysteine through the conserved F or W. The D gene is left open where the match is weak. The listing skips clone size in some rows; elsewhere it reads once, few, many or a size class.

v_call	d_call	j_call	clone_size	cdr3_aa	cdr3_nt
TRBV7-2	.	TRBJ1-1	.	CASSSNTQGVRTEAFF	TGTGCCAGCAGCTCAAACACGCAGGGTGTTCGGACTGAAGCTTTCTTT
TRBV5-8	.	TRBJ1-4	.	CASSRTRGGEKLFF	TGTGCCAGCAGCCGTACCAGGGGCGGTGAAAAACTGTTTTTT
TRBV6-5	.	TRBJ1-4	.	CASSSRSGTYEKLFF	TGTGCCAGCAGTAGCAGATCCGGGACATATGAAAAACTGTTTTTT
TRBV12-3/TRBV12-4	.	TRBJ1-1	few	CASRLTTHTEAFF	TGTGCCAGCAGGCTGACTACACACACTGAAGCTTTCTTT
TRBV2	TRBD1	TRBJ1-5	once	CASSKGTGPYNQPQHF	TGTGCCAGCAGTAAGGGGACAGGGCCTTACAATCAGCCCCAGCATTTT
TRBV9	.	TRBJ1-3	.	CASSPRTNSGNTIYF	TGTGCCAGCAGCCCTCGGACAAACTCTGGAAACACCATATATTTT
TRBV13	.	TRBJ1-2	.	CASSLGGSGNYGYTF	TGTGCCAGCAGCTTAGGGGGGAGCGGGAACTATGGCTACACCTTC
TRBV19	.	TRBJ1-5	.	CASAGVGNQPQHF	TGTGCCAGTGCAGGGGTTGGCAATCAGCCCCAGCATTTT
TRBV3-1/TRBV3-2	TRBD2	TRBJ2-5	once	CASSHRRREPSGGALETQYF	TGTGCCAGCAGCCACCGCCGGAGGGAGCCTAGCGGGGGGGCATTAGAGACCCAGTACTTC
TRBV6-5	.	TRBJ1-5	.	CASMRVHHSNQPQHF	TGTGCCAGCATGAGGGTCCACCATAGCAATCAGCCCCAGCATTTT
TRBV7-2	TRBD1	TRBJ1-3	.	CASSPSAGTGRSGNTIYF	TGTGCCAGCAGCCCATCGGCCGGGACAGGACGTTCTGGAAACACCATATATTTT
TRBV3-1/TRBV3-2	.	TRBJ1-4	.	CASSRGRGSNEKLFF	TGTGCCAGCAGCCGTGGCAGGGGTAGTAATGAAAAACTGTTTTTT
TRBV6-5	TRBD1	TRBJ1-6	.	CASSRTTGENSPLHF	TGTGCCAGCAGCAGAACCACAGGGGAGAATTCACCCCTCCACTTT
TRBV4-3	.	TRBJ2-6	.	CASSQDRSGANVLTF	TGCGCCAGCAGCCAAGACAGGTCTGGGGCCAACGTCCTGACTTTC
TRBV4-3	.	TRBJ2-7	.	CASSQVVGYEQYF	TGCGCCAGCAGCCAAGTGGTCGGCTACGAGCAGTACTTC
TRBV27	.	TRBJ2-1	.	CASSPSRGAHNEQFF	TGTGCCAGCAGTCCCAGTAGGGGCGCGCACAATGAGCAGTTCTTC
TRBV19	.	TRBJ2-4	.	CASSMVQGGSKNIQYF	TGTGCCAGTAGTATGGTACAGGGAGGGTCCAAAAACATTCAGTACTTC
TRBV7-3	.	TRBJ1-6	.	CASSLSPGLNSPLHF	TGTGCCAGCAGCTTAAGTCCAGGGTTGAATTCACCCCTCCACTTT
TRBV5-8	.	TRBJ1-2	.	CASSLTQGLYGYTF	TGTGCCAGCAGCTTGACGCAGGGCCTCTATGGCTACACCTTC
TRBV4-3	TRBD1	TRBJ2-1	.	CASSQTGGLYNEQFF	TGCGCCAGCAGCCAGACAGGGGGTCTCTACAATGAGCAGTTCTTC
TRBV3-1/TRBV3-2	.	TRBJ2-7	.	CASSQWETTYEQYF	TGTGCCAGCAGCCAATGGGAGACTACCTACGAGCAGTACTTC
TRBV11-2	TRBD2	TRBJ2-5	.	CASSLGLAGVNQETQYF	TGTGCCAGCAGCTTGGGACTAGCGGGGGTAAACCAAGAGACCCAGTACTTC
TRBV9	TRBD1	TRBJ1-1	once	CASSPRTGKLNTEAFF	TGTGCCAGCAGCCCCCGGACAGGGAAACTTAACACTGAAGCTTTCTTT
TRBV11-2	TRBD1	TRBJ2-7	.	CASSLDRGRLYEQYF	TGTGCCAGCAGCTTAGACAGGGGGCGATTATACGAGCAGTACTTC
TRBV7-2	.	TRBJ2-2	once	CASSLRTGNTGELFF	TGTGCCAGCAGCTTAAGGACGGGAAACACCGGGGAGCTGTTTTTT
TRBV25-1	TRBD1	TRBJ2-3	.	CASSERGLGTDTQYF	TGTGCCAGCAGTGAAAGGGGGCTAGGTACAGATACGCAGTATTTT
TRBV29-1	.	TRBJ1-2	.	CSVPMTNNYGYTF	TGCAGCGTTCCTATGACAAATAACTATGGCTACACCTTC
TRBV4-1	TRBD2	TRBJ2-7	once	CASSQDRGLAMDEQYF	TGCGCCAGCAGCCAAGATCGGGGACTAGCAATGGACGAGCAGTACTTC
TRBV7-2	TRBD2	TRBJ2-7	.	CASSLDTSGGSSYEQYF	TGTGCCAGCAGCTTAGATACTAGCGGTGGGAGCTCCTACGAGCAGTACTTC
TRBV19	.	TRBJ1-1	once	CATLPQGNTEAFF	TGTGCCACCCTCCCCCAGGGGAACACTGAAGCTTTCTTT
TRBV9	.	TRBJ1-3	once	CASSSEARSGNTIYF	TGTGCCAGCAGCTCCGAAGCCCGCTCTGGAAACACCATATATTTT
TRBV7-3	TRBD2	TRBJ2-5	.	CASSSAGGQETQYF	TGTGCCAGCAGCTCAGCGGGGGGACAAGAGACCCAGTACTTC
TRBV5-1	.	TRBJ1-6	.	CASSLAGYGSPLHF	TGCGCCAGCAGCTTGGCAGGGTACGGTTCACCCCTCCACTTT
TRBV27	.	TRBJ2-7	.	CASQGSAITGKVSEQYF	TGTGCCAGCCAAGGAAGCGCCATAACAGGGAAGGTCTCCGAGCAGTACTTC